The clone carrying this T cell receptor beta chain was counted many times. Its cognate antigen is unknown. Assembly of TCR beta libraries relied on iRepertoire HTBI primers together with Arm-PCR of CDR3 regions. TCRdb ran MiXCR on the multiplex PCR reads and lists one entry per CDR3 protein. The sample comprises around 460,000 distinct CDR3 sequences, about 20% of which are singletons, and approximately 14% rests with the top ten. This record comes from a study of regulatory T cells in long-lasting Graves disease. Time point denoted: persistent/refractory GD, antithyroid drugs over 5 years with positive TRAb. RNA isolated from PBMCs was used to make the TCR library. General observations from the study: Whereas new patients shared 966 public clonotypes, persistent patients shared more, at 2,741. Persistent Graves' patients showed less TCR diversity than newly diagnosed ones.

The receptor was isolated from a female donor with Graves disease. Sequenced material: peripheral blood mononuclear cells (PBMCs), taken when the disease was refractory, from a patient treated with antithyroid drugs.

This CDR3 reads CASSRTVGTEAFF. The CDR3 DNA sequence: TGTGCCAGCAGTCGGACGGTTGGGACTGAAGCTTTCTTT. The chain carries TRBV12-3 or TRBV12-4 and TRBJ1-1; D gene uncertain. The germline V and J ends were trimmed by 5 bases and 5 bases, with 12 bases remaining between them. This CDR3 has 13 residues.